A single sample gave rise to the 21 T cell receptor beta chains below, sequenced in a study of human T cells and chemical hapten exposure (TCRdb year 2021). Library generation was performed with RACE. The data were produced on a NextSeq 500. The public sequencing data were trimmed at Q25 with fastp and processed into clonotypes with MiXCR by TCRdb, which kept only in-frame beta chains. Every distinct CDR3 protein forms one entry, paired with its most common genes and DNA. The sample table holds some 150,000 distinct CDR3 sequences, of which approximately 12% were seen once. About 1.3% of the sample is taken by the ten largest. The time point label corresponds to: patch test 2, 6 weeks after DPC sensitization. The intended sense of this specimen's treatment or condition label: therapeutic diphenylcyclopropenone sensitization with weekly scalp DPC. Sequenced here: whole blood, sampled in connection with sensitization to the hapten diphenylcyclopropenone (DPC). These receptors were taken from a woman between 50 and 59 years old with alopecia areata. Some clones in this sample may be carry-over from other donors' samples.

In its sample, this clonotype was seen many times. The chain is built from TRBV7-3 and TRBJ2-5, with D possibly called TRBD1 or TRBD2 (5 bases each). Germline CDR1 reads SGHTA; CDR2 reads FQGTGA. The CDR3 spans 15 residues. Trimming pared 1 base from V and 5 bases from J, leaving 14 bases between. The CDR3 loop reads CASSLKRAGTETQYF. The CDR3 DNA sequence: TGTGCCAGCAGCTTAAAACGGGCCGGGACGGAGACCCAGTACTTC.

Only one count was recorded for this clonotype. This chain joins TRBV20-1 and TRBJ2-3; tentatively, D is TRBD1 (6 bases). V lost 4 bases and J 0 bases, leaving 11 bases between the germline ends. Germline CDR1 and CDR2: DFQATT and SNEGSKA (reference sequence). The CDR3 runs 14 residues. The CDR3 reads CSATRQVSTDTQYF. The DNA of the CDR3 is TGCAGTGCTACCCGACAGGTTAGCACAGATACGCAGTATTTT.

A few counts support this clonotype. The CDR3 reads CASSFARREQFF. CDR3 DNA: TGTGCCAGCAGTTTCGCGCGGCGGGAGCAGTTCTTC. The chain uses TRBV27 and TRBJ2-1; D remains ambiguous. Germline V gene lookup returns CDR1 MNHEY and CDR2 SMNVEV (reference sequence). V lost 3 bases and J 10 bases, leaving 10 bases between the germline ends. This CDR3 is built from 12 residues.

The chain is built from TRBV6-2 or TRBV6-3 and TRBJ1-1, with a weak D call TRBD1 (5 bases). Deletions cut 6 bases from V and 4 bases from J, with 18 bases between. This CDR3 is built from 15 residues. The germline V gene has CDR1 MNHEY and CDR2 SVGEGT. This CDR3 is CASRERTSKSTEAFF. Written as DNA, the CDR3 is TGTGCCAGCAGGGAACGGACAAGCAAAAGCACTGAAGCTTTCTTT.

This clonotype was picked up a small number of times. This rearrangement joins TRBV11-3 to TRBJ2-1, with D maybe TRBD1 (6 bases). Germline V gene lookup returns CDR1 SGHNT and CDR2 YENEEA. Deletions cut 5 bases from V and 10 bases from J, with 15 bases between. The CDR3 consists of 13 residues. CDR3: CASSPDTGHEQFF. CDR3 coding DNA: TGTGCCAGCAGCCCCGATACAGGGCACGAGCAGTTCTTC.

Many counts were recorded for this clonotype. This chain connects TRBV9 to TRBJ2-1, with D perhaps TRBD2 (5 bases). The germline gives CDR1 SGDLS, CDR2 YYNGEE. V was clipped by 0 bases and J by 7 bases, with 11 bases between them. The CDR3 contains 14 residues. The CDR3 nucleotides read TGTGCCAGCAGCGTAGGGCTAGAGGGTAATGAGCAGTTCTTC. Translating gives CASSVGLEGNEQFF.

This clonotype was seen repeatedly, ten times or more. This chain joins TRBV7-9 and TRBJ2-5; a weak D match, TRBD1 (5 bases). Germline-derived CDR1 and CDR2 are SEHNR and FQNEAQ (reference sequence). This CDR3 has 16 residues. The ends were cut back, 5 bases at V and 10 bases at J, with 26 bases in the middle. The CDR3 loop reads CASSPYQMTEKMNQYF. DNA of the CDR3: TGTGCCAGCAGCCCCTATCAGATGACAGAGAAGATGAACCAGTACTTC. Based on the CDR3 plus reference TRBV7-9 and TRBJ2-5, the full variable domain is DTGVSQNPRHKITKRGQNVTFRCDPISEHNRLYWYRQTLGQGPEFLTYFQNEAQLEKSRLLSDRFSAERPKGSFSTLEIQRTEQGDSAMYLCASSPYQMTEKMNQYFGPGTRLLVL.

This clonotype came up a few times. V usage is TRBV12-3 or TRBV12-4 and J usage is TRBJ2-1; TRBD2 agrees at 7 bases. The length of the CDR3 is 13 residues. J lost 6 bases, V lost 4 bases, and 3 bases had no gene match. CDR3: CASSSQRGNEQFF. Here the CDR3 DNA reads TGTGCCAGCAGTTCACAGCGGGGCAATGAGCAGTTCTTC.

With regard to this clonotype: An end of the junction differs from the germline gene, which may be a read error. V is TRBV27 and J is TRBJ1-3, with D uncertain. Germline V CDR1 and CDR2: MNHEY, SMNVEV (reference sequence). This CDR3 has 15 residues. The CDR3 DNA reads TGTGCCAGCAGTCCTTCGATAAGCTCTGAAAACACCATATATTTT. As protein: CASSPSISSENTIYF.

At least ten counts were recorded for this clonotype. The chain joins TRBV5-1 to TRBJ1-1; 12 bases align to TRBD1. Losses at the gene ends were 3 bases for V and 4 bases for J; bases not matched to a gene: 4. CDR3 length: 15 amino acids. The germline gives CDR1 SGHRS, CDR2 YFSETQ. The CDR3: CASSWGQGAGTEAFF. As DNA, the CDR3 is TGCGCCAGCAGCTGGGGACAGGGGGCGGGCACTGAAGCTTTCTTT.

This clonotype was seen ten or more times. This CDR3 reads CSVNSQETQYF. The CDR3 DNA follows: TGCAGTGTGAACAGCCAAGAGACCCAGTACTTC. The chain recombines TRBV20-1 with TRBJ2-5, with D unclear. The length of the CDR3 is 11 residues. Between the trimmed V and J ends, which lost 7 bases and 1 base, there was a span of 7 bases. Germline loops: CDR1 DFQATT, CDR2 SNEGSKA (reference sequence).

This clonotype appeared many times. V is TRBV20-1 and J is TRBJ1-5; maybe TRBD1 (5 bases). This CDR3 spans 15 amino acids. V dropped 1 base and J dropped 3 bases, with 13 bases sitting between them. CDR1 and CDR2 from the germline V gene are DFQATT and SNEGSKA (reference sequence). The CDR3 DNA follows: TGCAGTGCTAGAGTCCGGGGGGTGCCCAATCAGCCCCAGCATTTT. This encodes CSARVRGVPNQPQHF.

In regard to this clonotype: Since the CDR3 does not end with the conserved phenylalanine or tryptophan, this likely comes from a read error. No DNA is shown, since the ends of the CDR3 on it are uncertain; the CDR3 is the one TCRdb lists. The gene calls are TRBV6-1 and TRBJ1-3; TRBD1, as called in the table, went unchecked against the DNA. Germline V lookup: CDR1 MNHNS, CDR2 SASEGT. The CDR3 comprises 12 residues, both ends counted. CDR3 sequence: CASSGGASAPRI.

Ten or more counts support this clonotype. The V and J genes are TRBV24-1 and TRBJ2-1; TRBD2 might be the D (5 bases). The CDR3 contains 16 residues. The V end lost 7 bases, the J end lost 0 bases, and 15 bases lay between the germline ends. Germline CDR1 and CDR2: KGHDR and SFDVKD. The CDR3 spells CATRPSSPSSYNEQFF. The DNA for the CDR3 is TGTGCCACCAGACCTAGCTCCCCGAGCTCCTACAATGAGCAGTTCTTC.

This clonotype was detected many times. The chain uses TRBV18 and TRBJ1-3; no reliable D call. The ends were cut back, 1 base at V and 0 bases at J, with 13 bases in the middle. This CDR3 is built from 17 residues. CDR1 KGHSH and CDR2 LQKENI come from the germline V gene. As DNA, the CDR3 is TGTGCCAGCTCACCACGGTCCCAGAGTTACTCTGGAAACACCATATATTTT. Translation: CASSPRSQSYSGNTIYF.

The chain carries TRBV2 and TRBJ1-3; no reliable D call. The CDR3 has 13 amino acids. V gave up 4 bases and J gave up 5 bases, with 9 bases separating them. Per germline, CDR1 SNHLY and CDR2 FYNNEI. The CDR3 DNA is TGTGCCAGCAGTGTCCGGGATCGAAACACCATATATTTT. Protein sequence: CASSVRDRNTIYF.

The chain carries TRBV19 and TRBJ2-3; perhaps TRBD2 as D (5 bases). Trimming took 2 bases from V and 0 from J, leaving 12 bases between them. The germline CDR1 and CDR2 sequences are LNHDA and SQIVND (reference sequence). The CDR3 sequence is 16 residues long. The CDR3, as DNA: TGTGCCAGTAGTATACGAGGGCTACCTAGCACAGATACGCAGTATTTT. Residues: CASSIRGLPSTDTQYF. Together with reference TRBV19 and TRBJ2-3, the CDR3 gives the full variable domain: DGGITQSPKYLFRKEGQNVTLSCEQNLNHDAMYWYRQDPGQGLRLIYYSQIVNDFQKGDIAEGYSVSREKKESFPLTVTSAQKNPTAFYLCASSIRGLPSTDTQYFGPGTRLTVL.

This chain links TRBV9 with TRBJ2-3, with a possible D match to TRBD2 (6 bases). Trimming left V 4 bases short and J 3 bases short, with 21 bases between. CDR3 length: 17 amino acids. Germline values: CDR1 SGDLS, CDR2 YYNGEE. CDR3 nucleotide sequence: TGTGCCAGCAGCCCCCCTCGGAGAACGGGAGCTACAGATACGCAGTATTTT. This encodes CASSPPRRTGATDTQYF.

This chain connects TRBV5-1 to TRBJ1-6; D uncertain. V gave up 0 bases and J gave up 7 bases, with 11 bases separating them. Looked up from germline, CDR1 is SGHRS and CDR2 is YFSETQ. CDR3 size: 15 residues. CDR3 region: CASSLEAALNSPLHF. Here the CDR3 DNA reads TGCGCCAGCAGCTTGGAGGCAGCATTAAATTCACCCCTCCACTTT. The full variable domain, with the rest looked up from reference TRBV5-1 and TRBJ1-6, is KAGVTQTPRYLIKTRGQQVTLSCSPISGHRSVSWYQQTPGQGLQFLFEYFSETQRNKGNFPGRFSGRQFSNSRSEMNVSTLELGDSALYLCASSLEAALNSPLHFGNGTRLTVT.

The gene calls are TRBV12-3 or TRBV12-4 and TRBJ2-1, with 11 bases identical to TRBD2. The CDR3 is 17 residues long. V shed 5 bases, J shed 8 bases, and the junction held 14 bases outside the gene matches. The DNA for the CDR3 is TGTGCCAGCAGTCGGTACTCAACTAGCGGGAGAGTAGATGAGCAGTTCTTC. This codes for CASSRYSTSGRVDEQFF.

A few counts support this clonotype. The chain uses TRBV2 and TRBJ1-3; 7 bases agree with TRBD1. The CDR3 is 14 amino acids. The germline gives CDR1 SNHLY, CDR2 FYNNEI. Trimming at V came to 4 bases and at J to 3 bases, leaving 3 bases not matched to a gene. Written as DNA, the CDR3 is TGTGCCAGCAGTGGACAGGGTTATGGAAACACCATATATTTT. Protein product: CASSGQGYGNTIYF.